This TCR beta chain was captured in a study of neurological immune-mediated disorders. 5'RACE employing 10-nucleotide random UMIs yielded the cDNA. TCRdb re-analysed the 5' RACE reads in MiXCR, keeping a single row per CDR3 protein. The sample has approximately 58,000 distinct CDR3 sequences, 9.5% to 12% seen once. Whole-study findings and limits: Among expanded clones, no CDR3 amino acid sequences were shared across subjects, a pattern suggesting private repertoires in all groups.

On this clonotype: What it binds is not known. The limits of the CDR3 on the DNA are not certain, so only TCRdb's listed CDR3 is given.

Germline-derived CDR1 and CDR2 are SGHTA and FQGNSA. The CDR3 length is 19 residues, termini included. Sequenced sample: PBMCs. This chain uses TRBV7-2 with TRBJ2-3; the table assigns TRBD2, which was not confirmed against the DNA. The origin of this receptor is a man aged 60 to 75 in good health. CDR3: CASSFYICSASSSGGAQYF.